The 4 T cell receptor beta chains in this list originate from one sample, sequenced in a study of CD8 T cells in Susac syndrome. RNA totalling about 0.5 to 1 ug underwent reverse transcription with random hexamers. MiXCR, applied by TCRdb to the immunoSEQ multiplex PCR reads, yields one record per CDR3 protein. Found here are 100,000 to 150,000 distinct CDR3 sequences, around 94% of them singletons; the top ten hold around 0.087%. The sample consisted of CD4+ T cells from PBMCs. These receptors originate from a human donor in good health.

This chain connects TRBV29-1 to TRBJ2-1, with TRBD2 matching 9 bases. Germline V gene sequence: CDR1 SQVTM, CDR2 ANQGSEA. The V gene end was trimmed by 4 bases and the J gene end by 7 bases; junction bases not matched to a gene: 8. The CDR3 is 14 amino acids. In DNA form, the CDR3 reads TGCAGCGTTGCTGGCGGGAGGGCCGAGAATGAGCAGTTCTTC. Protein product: CSVAGGRAENEQFF.

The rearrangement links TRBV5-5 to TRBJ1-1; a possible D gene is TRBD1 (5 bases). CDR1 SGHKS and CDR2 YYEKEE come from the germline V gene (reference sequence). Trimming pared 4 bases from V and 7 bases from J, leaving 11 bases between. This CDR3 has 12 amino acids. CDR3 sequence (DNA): TGTGCCAGCAGCGAAGACAGACTTGAAGCTTTCTTT. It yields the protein CASSEDRLEAFF.

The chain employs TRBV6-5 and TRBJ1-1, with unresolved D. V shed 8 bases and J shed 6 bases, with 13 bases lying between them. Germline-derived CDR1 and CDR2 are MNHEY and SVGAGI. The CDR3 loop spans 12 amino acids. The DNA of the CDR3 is TGTGCCAGCCTACGCCCGGACTCTGAAGCTTTCTTT. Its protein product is CASLRPDSEAFF.

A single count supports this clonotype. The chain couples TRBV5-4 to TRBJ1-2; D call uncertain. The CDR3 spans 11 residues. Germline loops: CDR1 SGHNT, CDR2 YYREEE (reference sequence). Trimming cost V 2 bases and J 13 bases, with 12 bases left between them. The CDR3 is CASSFSGGSTF. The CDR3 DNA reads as TGTGCCAGCAGCTTTTCGGGAGGATCCACCTTC.